This is a list of T cell receptor beta chains from one sample in a study of shared clonotypes between healthy human individuals. The assay was immunoSEQ multiplex PCR, and TCRdb's table has in-frame clones only and misses some. Found here are about 1.5 million clones, 98% of them singletons; the top ten hold about 0.45%. The sequenced material came from naive CD4+ T cells sorted from blood. The receptor set was obtained from a man aged 25-45 years in good health. Both conserved end residues are part of each CDR3. The order of the fields is J gene, D gene, V gene, CDR3 DNA, CDR3 protein. The D gene is left open where the match is weak.

>TRBJ2-5|TRBD2|TRBV14
TGTGCCAGCAGCCTCTACACACACGGACTAGTGGTGGAGACCCAGTACTTC
CASSLYTHGLVVETQYF
>TRBJ2-5|.|TRBV21-1
TGTGCCAGCAGCAAGTCCCCTAGCGGGAGATTCGGGAGAGTTGGAGAGACCCAGTACTTC
CASSKSPSGRFGRVGETQYF
>TRBJ1-4|.|TRBV19
TGTGCCAGTAGTATAACGTGGGGTAATGAAAAACTGTTTTTT
CASSITWGNEKLFF
>TRBJ2-7|TRBD1|TRBV10-3
TGTGCCATCTCCGGGACAGGGGTCGAGCAGTACTTC
CAISGTGVEQYF
>TRBJ1-1|.|TRBV7-9
TGTGCCAGCAGCTTAGCGCGTGGGATGAACACTGAAGCTTTCTTT
CASSLARGMNTEAFF
>TRBJ2-7|.|TRBV13
TGTGCCAGCAGCTTGGGGGGCCGCTCCTACGAGCAGTACTTC
CASSLGGRSYEQYF
>TRBJ2-5|TRBD1|TRBV5-4
TGTGCCAGCAGCACGGGGACAGTTCAAGAGACCCAGTACTTC
CASSTGTVQETQYF
>TRBJ2-1|TRBD1|TRBV5-1
TGCGCCAGCGGAAACACAGGGGGCAATGAGCAGTTCTTC
CASGNTGGNEQFF
>TRBJ2-7|TRBD1|TRBV2
TGTGCCAGCAGTGAAGCGCGCAGCAGGGGGAGTTCCTACGAGCAGTACTTC
CASSEARSRGSSYEQYF
>TRBJ2-5|TRBD1|TRBV28
TGTGCCAGCAGCCCCCCCATGGGACAGAAACAAGAGACCCAGTACTTC
CASSPPMGQKQETQYF
>TRBJ2-1|TRBD2|TRBV5-1
TGCGCCAGCAGCTTGAGACTAGCGGGAGTCAATGAGCAGTTCTTC
CASSLRLAGVNEQFF
>TRBJ2-7|TRBD2|TRBV2
TGTGCCAGCAGTGATCAGGGACTAGCGGGAGTCTACGAGCAGTACTTC
CASSDQGLAGVYEQYF
>TRBJ1-2|.|TRBV19
TGTGCCAGTAGTAACCGGGGAAGTGGTGGCTACACCTTC
CASSNRGSGGYTF
>TRBJ2-5|TRBD1|TRBV7-9
TGTGCCAGCAGCTTAGGACAGGGGGCCGTGGAGACCCAGTACTTC
CASSLGQGAVETQYF